This TCR beta chain emerged from a study of monozygotic twins with inflammatory bowel disease. Study-level points and caveats: The study supported no single strong signal or clonotype linked to IBD.

Per sample, reverse transcription was split into eight reactions. The template switching step added UMIs that contained a 6-nucleotide sample barcode. TCRdb re-called the 5' RACE reads and gives one entry per CDR3 protein, without DNA. This repertoire includes over 150,000 distinct CDR3 sequences. Germline CDR1 LGHNA, CDR2 YNFKEQ. This CDR3 spans 15 amino acids. For this clonotype: Its specificity is unknown.

The sequencing sample was made of blood. The chain is built from TRBV4-2 and TRBJ2-1. The clonotype comes from a human donor with ulcerative colitis or Crohn's disease, or a healthy co-twin of an affected twin (not recorded which). CDR3 loop: CASSQELALYNEQFF.